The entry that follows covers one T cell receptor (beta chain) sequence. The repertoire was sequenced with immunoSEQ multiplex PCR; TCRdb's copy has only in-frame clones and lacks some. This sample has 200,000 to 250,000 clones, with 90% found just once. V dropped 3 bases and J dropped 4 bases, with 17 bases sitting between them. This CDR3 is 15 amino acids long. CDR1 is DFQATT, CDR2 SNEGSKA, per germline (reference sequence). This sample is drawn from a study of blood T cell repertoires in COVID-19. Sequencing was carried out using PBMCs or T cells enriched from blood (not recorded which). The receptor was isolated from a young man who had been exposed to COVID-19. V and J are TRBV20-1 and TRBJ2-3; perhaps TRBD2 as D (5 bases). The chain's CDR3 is CSASRGVGGADTQYF. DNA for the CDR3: TGCAGTGCTAGTCGGGGAGTTGGTGGAGCAGATACGCAGTATTTT.